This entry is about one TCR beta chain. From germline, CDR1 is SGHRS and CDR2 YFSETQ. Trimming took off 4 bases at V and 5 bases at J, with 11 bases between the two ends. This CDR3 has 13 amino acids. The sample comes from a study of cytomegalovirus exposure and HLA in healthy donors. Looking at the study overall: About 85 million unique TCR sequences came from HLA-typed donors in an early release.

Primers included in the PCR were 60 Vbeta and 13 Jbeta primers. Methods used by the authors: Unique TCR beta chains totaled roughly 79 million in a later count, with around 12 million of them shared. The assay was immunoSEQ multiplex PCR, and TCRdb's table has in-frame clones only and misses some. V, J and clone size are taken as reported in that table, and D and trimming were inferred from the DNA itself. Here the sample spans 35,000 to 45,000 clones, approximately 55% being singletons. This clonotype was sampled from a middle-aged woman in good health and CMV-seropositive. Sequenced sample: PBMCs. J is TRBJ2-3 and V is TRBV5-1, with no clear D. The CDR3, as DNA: TGCGCCAGCAGCCCCCTTTCTCTAGATACGCAGTATTTT. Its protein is CASSPLSLDTQYF.